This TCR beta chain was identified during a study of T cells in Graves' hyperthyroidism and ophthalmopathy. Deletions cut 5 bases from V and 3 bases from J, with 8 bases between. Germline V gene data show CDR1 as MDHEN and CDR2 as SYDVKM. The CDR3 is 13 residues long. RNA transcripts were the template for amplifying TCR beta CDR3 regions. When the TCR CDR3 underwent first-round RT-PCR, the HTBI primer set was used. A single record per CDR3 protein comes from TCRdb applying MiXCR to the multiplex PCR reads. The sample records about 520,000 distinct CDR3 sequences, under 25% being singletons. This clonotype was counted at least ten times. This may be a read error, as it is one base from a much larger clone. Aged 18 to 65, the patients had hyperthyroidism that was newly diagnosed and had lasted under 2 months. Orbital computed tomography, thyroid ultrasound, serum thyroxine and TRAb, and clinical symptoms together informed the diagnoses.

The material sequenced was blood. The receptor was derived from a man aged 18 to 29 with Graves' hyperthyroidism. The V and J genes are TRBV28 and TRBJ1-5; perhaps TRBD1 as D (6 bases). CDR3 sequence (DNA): TGTGCCAGCAGTACAGGGATCAATCAGCCCCAGCATTTT. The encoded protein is CASSTGINQPQHF.